This T cell receptor (beta chain) was identified during a study of blood T cells in healthy people across ages. Study outcomes and limitations: Since the PBMCs were unsorted, naive and antigen-experienced cells could not be conclusively compared. Older individuals had lower TCR beta diversity per million T cells (the decline was roughly linear).

Germline V gene lookup returns CDR1 PRHDT and CDR2 FYEKMQ (reference sequence). Trimming removed 5 bases from V and 5 bases from J, with 15 bases in between. The CDR3 covers 14 residues. This clonotype turned up a few times. Its antigen remains unknown. Primed by a sample-barcoded 5' primer and a J-beta primer mix, a second PCR proceeded for 7 to 11 cycles. Using its own MiXCR run on the 5' RACE reads, TCRdb lists one record per CDR3 protein. The table includes hundreds of thousands of distinct CDR3 sequences, roughly 44% detected once. This TCR was recovered from a man aged 60 to 69 in good health. Sequencing input: blood. This chain links TRBV13 with TRBJ2-5, with D unclear. Written as DNA, the CDR3 is TGTGCCAGCAGCCCCGACCTCATTGGGGAGACCCAGTACTTC. Translated, it gives CASSPDLIGETQYF. The variable domain in full, completed from reference TRBV13 and TRBJ2-5, reads AAGVIQSPRHLIKEKRETATLKCYPIPRHDTVYWYQQGPGQDPQFLISFYEKMQSDKGSIPDRFSAQQFSDYHSELNMSSLELGDSALYFCASSPDLIGETQYFGPGTRLLVL.